A single sample is the source of the 28 T cell receptor beta chains below, sequenced in a study of metastatic and nonmetastatic thyroid tumors. Every patient underwent thyroid surgery untreated. TCRdb called clones again from the PCR reads with MiXCR. Of 4,000 to 5,000 clones in the sample, about 29% are singletons; the top ten hold roughly 9.6%. The sequencing input was adjacent normal tissue. All receptors come from a female donor with papillary thyroid cancer or a benign thyroid nodule (not recorded which). Some clones in this sample may be carry-over from other donors' samples.

V usage is TRBV9 and J usage is TRBJ1-1; TRBD1 aligns across 9 bases. Germline CDR1 SGDLS, CDR2 YYNGEE. Unmatched junction bases numbered 6, after V lost 5 bases and J lost 1 base. This CDR3 spans 15 amino acids. The CDR3 reads CASSETGGANTEAFF. The DNA of the CDR3 is TGTGCCAGCAGTGAGACAGGGGGAGCGAACACTGAAGCTTTCTTT.

The chain uses TRBV5-1 and TRBJ2-2; D remains ambiguous. V dropped 4 bases and J dropped 6 bases, with 10 bases sitting between them. CDR3 length equals 13 residues. CDR1 is SGHRS and CDR2 is YFSETQ in the germline V gene. CDR3 sequence: CASSQYGSGELFF. CDR3 nucleotides: TGCGCCAGCAGCCAATATGGGTCCGGGGAGCTGTTTTTT.

This clone is classed as medium-sized. The chain uses TRBV12-3 or TRBV12-4 and TRBJ1-3; TRBD1 might be the D (6 bases). CDR3 size: 16 residues. V lost 7 bases to trimming and J lost 1 base, with 17 bases between them. The CDR3: CASKAGQSLSGNTIYF. Written as DNA, the CDR3 is TGTGCCAGCAAGGCGGGACAAAGCCTTTCTGGAAACACCATATATTTT.

This clone was detected ten times or more. The genes are TRBV2 and TRBJ1-3, with TRBD1 matching 7 bases. V shed 9 bases and J 0 bases; nucleotides not matched to a gene: 5. Germline assignment: CDR1 SNHLY and CDR2 FYNNEI. The CDR3 runs 14 residues. CDR3 loop: CARNTGDSGNTIYF. CDR3 DNA: TGTGCCAGAAATACAGGGGACTCTGGAAACACCATATATTTT.

This clone qualifies as medium-sized (0.01 to 0.1%). V gene TRBV6-2 or TRBV6-3 combines with J gene TRBJ2-5; D may be TRBD2 (5 bases). This CDR3 is 15 amino acids long. Per the germline V gene, CDR1 is MNHEY and CDR2 is SVGEGT. The V end was cut by 5 bases, the J end by 1 base, with 14 bases between. CDR3: CASSLPLRGQETQYF. In nucleotides, the CDR3 is TGTGCCAGCAGTCTGCCCCTACGGGGCCAAGAGACCCAGTACTTC.

This clone is termed medium-sized. The CDR3 region has the DNA TGCAGCGTTGAAAATTCGTTAGACAGGGGCACTGAAGCTTTCTTT. This codes for CSVENSLDRGTEAFF. This chain joins TRBV29-1 and TRBJ1-1; 8 bases are shared with TRBD1. Germline-derived CDR1 and CDR2 are SQVTM and ANQGSEA. The CDR3 is made up of 15 amino acids. J was trimmed by 4 bases and V by 2 bases; bases with no gene match: 9.

V and J are TRBV6-2 or TRBV6-3 and TRBJ1-2, with 8 bases identical to TRBD1. V gave up 10 bases and J gave up 7 bases; unmatched junction bases: 8. In germline, CDR1 is MNHEY, CDR2 SVGEGT. This CDR3 contains 12 residues. The CDR3 nucleotides are TGTGCCACCGGGACAGGAGGGCGTGGCTACACCTTC. Translating gives CATGTGGRGYTF.

This clone was seen more than once but under ten times. V gene TRBV6-7 combines with J gene TRBJ2-5; D might be TRBD2 (6 bases). TRBV6-7 is labeled an ORF, and its function is uncertain. Deletions cut 0 bases from V and 8 bases from J, with 19 bases between. This CDR3 is 16 amino acids long. The CDR3 spells CASSYSWTTGLYTQYF. The CDR3 DNA follows: TGTGCCAGCAGTTACTCCTGGACTACCGGGCTTTATACCCAGTACTTC.

The V gene is TRBV2, the J gene TRBJ2-7, with 11 bases that match TRBD1. CDR1 is SNHLY and CDR2 is FYNNEI in the germline V gene. V dropped 8 bases and J dropped 4; count of bases not matched to a gene: 22. The CDR3 sequence is 19 residues long. CDR3 sequence (DNA): TGTGCCAGCCGTAGACCGTCAGGGACAGGGGGTCTTGGACTGTACGAGCAGTACTTC. Protein sequence: CASRRPSGTGGLGLYEQYF.

This clone has more than one count but fewer than ten. V and J are TRBV6-2 or TRBV6-3 and TRBJ1-5; D is uncertain. Trimming cost V 6 bases and J 1 base, with 16 bases left between them. Germline CDR1 MNHEY, CDR2 SVGEGT. The CDR3 has 16 amino acids. The CDR3 spells CASSHPGSTSNQPQHF. The CDR3 DNA sequence: TGTGCCAGCAGCCACCCCGGCAGCACCAGCAATCAGCCCCAGCATTTT.

By sample fraction, this clone is medium-sized. The chain employs TRBV5-8 and TRBJ2-5; 7 bases are a match to TRBD1. Germline assignment: CDR1 SGHTS and CDR2 YDEGEE. This CDR3 region has 16 residues. The junction had 13 bases not matched to a gene; V was cut back by 7 bases and J by 1 base. CDR3 DNA: TGTGCCAGCTTCATAACAGGGGCCGCCCTCCAAGAGACCCAGTACTTC. Translation gives CASFITGAALQETQYF.

This clone ranks as medium-sized. The V call is TRBV19, the J call TRBJ1-5; D unclear. The CDR3 extends over 14 amino acids. CDR1 LNHDA and CDR2 SQIVND come from the germline V gene (reference sequence). The V gene lost 2 bases and the J gene lost 4 bases, with 9 bases spanning the gap. DNA of the CDR3: TGTGCCAGTAGTATAATTGCACAGAATCAGCCCCAGCATTTT. Translating gives CASSIIAQNQPQHF.

The chain combines TRBV6-6 with TRBJ1-2; D uncertain. This CDR3 contains 14 residues. Trimming shortened V by 1 base and J by 4 bases, and 10 bases separated the two germline ends. Per germline, CDR1 MNHNY and CDR2 SVGAGI (reference sequence). CDR3 DNA sequence: TGTGCCAGCAGTTACTTAGGAGGGTTCTATGGCTACACCTTC. Residues: CASSYLGGFYGYTF.

By share, this clone ranks as medium-sized. The V and J genes are TRBV20-1 and TRBJ2-5; TRBD2 matches 9 bases. Losses at the gene ends were 4 bases for V and 2 bases for J; bases not matched to a gene: 5. This CDR3 region has 14 residues. The V gene's germline CDR1 is DFQATT and CDR2 SNEGSKA (reference sequence). CDR3 coding DNA: TGCAGTGCTACCGGGCGGGAGGGTCAAGAGACCCAGTACTTC. This gives the protein CSATGREGQETQYF.

A few counts support this clone. The chain is built from TRBV28 and TRBJ2-7; 13 nucleotides agree with TRBD2. Germline CDR1 reads MDHEN; CDR2 reads SYDVKM. V shed 7 bases and J 3 bases; nucleotides not matched to a gene: 12. The CDR3 consists of 17 residues. Here the CDR3 reads CASIQLYGTSGIYEQYF. The DNA of the CDR3 is TGTGCCAGCATTCAACTCTATGGGACTAGCGGGATCTACGAGCAGTACTTC.

The table lists this clone with many counts. This CDR3 reads CASSQDVEDREQGLAKNIQYF. The CDR3 DNA reads TGTGCCAGCAGCCAAGATGTAGAGGATAGGGAACAGGGGCTAGCCAAAAACATTCAGTACTTC. The chain joins TRBV3-1 to TRBJ2-4; TRBD1 aligns across 7 bases. J lost 0 bases, V lost 0 bases, and 17 bases had no gene match. Germline V lookup: CDR1 LGHDT, CDR2 YNNKEL (reference sequence). This CDR3 region has 21 residues.

By proportion, this clone is medium-sized. The chain is built from TRBV7-2 and TRBJ1-1; no clear D gene. This CDR3 region has 14 residues. The ends were cut back, 1 base at V and 4 bases at J, with 10 bases in the middle. CDR1 SGHTA and CDR2 FQGNSA come from the germline V gene. The CDR3 sequence: CASSLGVFGTEAFF. In DNA, the CDR3 is TGTGCCAGCAGCTTAGGGGTATTTGGCACTGAAGCTTTCTTT.

This clone was seen a few times. The chain has TRBV6-1 and TRBJ2-1; 9 nucleotides line up with TRBD2. Germline V gene lookup returns CDR1 MNHNS and CDR2 SASEGT. The CDR3 is 16 amino acids. The trim removed 2 bases at V and 6 bases at J, leaving 8 bases unmatched. CDR3 sequence: CASSEYGGRASNEQFF. For the CDR3, the DNA is TGTGCCAGCAGTGAATATGGCGGGAGGGCCAGCAATGAGCAGTTCTTC.

This rearrangement joins TRBV12-3 or TRBV12-4 to TRBJ1-5; 8 positions match TRBD1. The length of the CDR3 is 13 residues. V lost 4 bases and J lost 4; bases outside the gene matches: 0. CDR3 DNA sequence: TGTGCCAGCAGTTACAGGGGGAATCAGCCCCAGCATTTT. It specifies CASSYRGNQPQHF.

This clone is labeled large (0.1 to 1%). The chain recombines TRBV20-1 with TRBJ2-1; TRBD1 aligns across 7 bases. Germline V lookup: CDR1 DFQATT, CDR2 SNEGSKA (reference sequence). With V trimmed by 6 bases and J by 7 bases, 12 bases remained unmatched. The CDR3 covers 14 residues. CDR3 DNA: TGCAGTGCCTCCCAAGGGGGCGAAGGGAATGAGCAGTTCTTC. It encodes CSASQGGEGNEQFF.

This rearrangement joins TRBV5-6 to TRBJ1-5; D is perhaps TRBD1 (6 bases). CDR1 and CDR2 (germline): SGHDT, YYEEEE. CDR3 size: 17 residues. V lost 4 bases and J lost 1, with 18 bases in between. CDR3 nucleotide sequence: TGTGCCAGCAGCAGGGCCGGGACATCTTGGAGCAATCAGCCCCAGCATTTT. Protein sequence: CASSRAGTSWSNQPQHF.

The chain recombines TRBV7-2 with TRBJ2-2; D is undetermined. Trimming stripped 1 base from V and 6 bases from J, with 3 bases between. The CDR3 covers 12 residues. The germline CDR1 and CDR2 sequences are SGHTA and FQGNSA. CDR3 amino acids: CASSLGSGELFF. CDR3 nucleotide sequence: TGTGCCAGCAGCTTAGGGTCCGGGGAGCTGTTTTTT.

J is TRBJ2-6 and V is TRBV6-2 or TRBV6-3, with 9 bases identical to TRBD1. This CDR3 region has 19 residues. V was clipped by 3 bases and J by 2 bases; unmatched bases: 11. Germline V gives CDR1 MNHEY, CDR2 SVGEGT. The DNA for the CDR3 is TGTGCCAGCAGTTATCAGGGGGACAGGGAGGGGGCTGGGGCCAACGTCCTGACTTTC. Protein: CASSYQGDREGAGANVLTF.

This clone has just a few counts. This chain connects TRBV19 to TRBJ1-1; D is unclear. The CDR3 is made up of 10 amino acids. V gave up 10 bases and J gave up 7 bases, with 10 bases separating them. Germline CDR1 and CDR2: LNHDA and SQIVND (reference sequence). CDR3 in amino acids: CATRSGEAFF. CDR3 in DNA: TGTGCCACCCGGTCGGGTGAAGCTTTCTTT.

This clone was counted between two and nine times. The chain uses TRBV25-1 and TRBJ1-4, with no clear D. V was pared by 4 bases and J by 0 bases, with 6 bases between. The CDR3 is made up of 14 amino acids. Per the germline V gene, CDR1 is MGHDK and CDR2 is SYGVNS. CDR3 DNA: TGTGCCAGCAGTGTACCTGCAACTAATGAAAAACTGTTTTTT. Its protein product is CASSVPATNEKLFF.

The chain carries TRBV6-5 and TRBJ1-2; 7 nucleotides line up with TRBD1. The CDR3 loop spans 12 amino acids. CDR1 and CDR2 (germline): MNHEY, SVGAGI. Germline trimming cut 3 bases from V and 9 bases from J; bases unmatched to any gene: 4. This CDR3 is CASSYDRASYTF. The CDR3 bases are TGTGCCAGCAGTTATGACAGGGCGAGCTACACCTTC.

The chain joins TRBV20-1 to TRBJ2-1; 11 bases agree with TRBD2. The CDR3 consists of 14 residues. CDR1 is DFQATT and CDR2 is SNEGSKA in the germline V gene (reference sequence). V shed 4 bases and J 5 bases; nucleotides not matched to a gene: 4. In DNA, the CDR3 is TGCAGTGCTACCGGGACTAGCGGAAACAATGAGCAGTTCTTC. This codes for CSATGTSGNNEQFF.

Notes on this clone: One junction end does not reproduce the germline sequence, and a read error may be involved. The chain links TRBV19 to TRBJ2-2; the D gene is possibly TRBD2 (6 bases). CDR3 size: 14 residues. Per the germline V gene, CDR1 is LNHDA and CDR2 is SQIVND (reference sequence). CDR3 region: CASVGEQNTGGLFF. The CDR3 coding sequence is TGTGCCAGTGTAGGAGAACAGAACACCGGGGGGCTGTTTTTT.